These 3 T cell receptor beta chains originate from one sample sequenced in a study of T-cell memory formation after mild COVID-19. TCRdb independently ran MiXCR on the 5' RACE reads; one entry per CDR3 protein. This table has just over 200,000 distinct CDR3 sequences, around 9.1% appearing once. Sequencing was done on a sample of PBMCs or a T cell subset sorted from them (not recorded which). These receptors originate from a man between 18 and 29 years old who had mild COVID-19 (a few samples of this study predate the infection). Cell type and time point are not known.

The rearrangement joins TRBV25-1 to TRBJ2-5; no clear D. Trimming removed 8 bases at V and 2 bases at J, with 15 bases between. This CDR3 has 14 residues. From germline, CDR1 is MGHDK and CDR2 SYGVNS. The CDR3: CASAIIMGQETQYF. The CDR3 nucleotides read TGTGCCAGCGCGATTATTATGGGACAAGAGACCCAGTACTTC.

The rearrangement joins TRBV7-2 to TRBJ1-2, with TRBD1 as a possible D gene (6 bases). CDR1 and CDR2 (germline): SGHTA, FQGNSA. The V gene lost 3 bases and the J gene lost 8 bases, with 19 bases spanning the gap. There are 15 residues in the CDR3. DNA for the CDR3: TGTGCCAGCAGCTTGCCGGGGGGCCAGACCCTGGGCTACACCTTC. Translated: CASSLPGGQTLGYTF. Full variable domain (remainder filled in from reference TRBV7-2 and TRBJ1-2): GAGVSQSPSNKVTEKGKDVELRCDPISGHTALYWYRQSLGQGLEFLIYFQGNSAPDKSGLPSDRFSAERTGGSVSTLTIQRTQQEDSAVYLCASSLPGGQTLGYTFGSGTRLTVV.

This clonotype was recorded a few times. The CDR3 nucleotides are TGCGCCAGCAGCTCCCCGACAGGGGGCCCGAATTCACCCCTCCACTTT. Encoded protein: CASSSPTGGPNSPLHF. The J gene is TRBJ1-6, the V gene TRBV5-1; TRBD1 matches 10 bases. The CDR3 is 16 residues long. With 3 bases clipped from V and 7 bases from J, the junction kept 7 bases outside the gene matches. Per the germline V gene, CDR1 is SGHRS and CDR2 is YFSETQ.